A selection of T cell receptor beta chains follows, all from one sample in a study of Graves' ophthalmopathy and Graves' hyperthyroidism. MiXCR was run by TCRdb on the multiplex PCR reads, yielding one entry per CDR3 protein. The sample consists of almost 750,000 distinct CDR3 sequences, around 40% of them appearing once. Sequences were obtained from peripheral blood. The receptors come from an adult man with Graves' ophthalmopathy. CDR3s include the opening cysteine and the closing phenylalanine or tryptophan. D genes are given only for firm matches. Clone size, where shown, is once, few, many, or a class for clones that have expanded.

cdr3_nt: TGTGCCAGTAGTAAGGCAGGGAGTAGCAATCAGCCCCAGCATTTT
cdr3_aa: CASSKAGSSNQPQHF
d_call: .
j_call: TRBJ1-5
clone_size: .
v_call: TRBV19

cdr3_nt: TGTGCCATCAGTTTGACGTTGGGGTCTGGCTATGGCTACACCTTC
cdr3_aa: CAISLTLGSGYGYTF
d_call: .
j_call: TRBJ1-2
clone_size: .
v_call: TRBV9

cdr3_nt: TGTGCCAGCAGCTTATTGCCGGACGCGAACACCGGGGAGCTGTTTTTT
cdr3_aa: CASSLLPDANTGELFF
d_call: .
j_call: TRBJ2-2
clone_size: .
v_call: TRBV7-9

cdr3_nt: TGCAGTGGGGAGAGGGCAGGGAAAAGCTCACCCCTCCACTTT
cdr3_aa: CSGERAGKSSPLHF
d_call: .
j_call: TRBJ1-6
clone_size: .
v_call: TRBV20-1

cdr3_nt: TGTGCCAGCAGGGGAGACCACTCCCCAGAGACCCAGTACTTC
cdr3_aa: CASRGDHSPETQYF
d_call: .
j_call: TRBJ2-5
clone_size: few
v_call: TRBV7-9

cdr3_nt: TGTGCCAGCAGCCCAGGACAGGGCTTGTCAGAGACCCAGTACTTC
cdr3_aa: CASSPGQGLSETQYF
d_call: TRBD1
j_call: TRBJ2-5
clone_size: many
v_call: TRBV7-2

cdr3_nt: TGCAGCGTTGGAAAGGGCTCTGAAGCTTTCTTT
cdr3_aa: CSVGKGSEAFF
d_call: .
j_call: TRBJ1-1
clone_size: .
v_call: TRBV29-1

cdr3_nt: TGTGCCAGCAAAGTCAAACAGGCGAACACCGGGGAGCTGTTTTTT
cdr3_aa: CASKVKQANTGELFF
d_call: .
j_call: TRBJ2-2
clone_size: few
v_call: TRBV7-9

cdr3_nt: TGTGCCAGCAGCCCGTCCCCTAGCGGGAGTACGGACTTC
cdr3_aa: CASSPSPSGSTDF
d_call: TRBD2
j_call: TRBJ2-7
clone_size: few
v_call: TRBV2

cdr3_nt: TGCGCCAGCAGTGGTTTCCCGGGACAGGTCTGCGAGCAGTACTTC
cdr3_aa: CASSGFPGQVCEQYF
d_call: TRBD1
j_call: TRBJ2-7
clone_size: .
v_call: TRBV10-2

cdr3_nt: TGTGCTAGTGCCCTGGACAGGCCAGGGGAGCAGGGCACTGAAGCTTTCTTT
cdr3_aa: CASALDRPGEQGTEAFF
d_call: TRBD1
j_call: TRBJ1-1
clone_size: .
v_call: TRBV12-5

cdr3_nt: TGTGCCAGCAGATTAGGCCCCCTGATCGGGGAGCTGTTTTTT
cdr3_aa: CASRLGPLIGELFF
d_call: .
j_call: TRBJ2-2
clone_size: few
v_call: TRBV9

cdr3_nt: TGTGCCAGCAGACCAGGGTCTAGACGCACCGGGGAGCTGTTTTTT
cdr3_aa: CASRPGSRRTGELFF
d_call: .
j_call: TRBJ2-2
clone_size: few
v_call: TRBV2

cdr3_nt: TGTGCCATCAGTAAAAACCGGGACAGGGATAGCGAGCAGTACTTC
cdr3_aa: CAISKNRDRDSEQYF
d_call: TRBD1
j_call: TRBJ2-7
clone_size: .
v_call: TRBV10-3

cdr3_nt: TGCGCCAGCAGTCGGCAGCCCCGCCTAGACGGTGAAAAACTGTTTTTT
cdr3_aa: CASSRQPRLDGEKLFF
d_call: .
j_call: TRBJ1-4
clone_size: .
v_call: TRBV4-3

cdr3_nt: TGTGCCTCCAACAGGCAGGATGCCAACACCGGGGAGCTGTTTTTT
cdr3_aa: CASNRQDANTGELFF
d_call: .
j_call: TRBJ2-2
clone_size: many
v_call: TRBV25-1

cdr3_nt: TGTGCCAGCAGCGTAGGTGGGGAGACTGAAGCTTTCTTT
cdr3_aa: CASSVGGETEAFF
d_call: .
j_call: TRBJ1-1
clone_size: many
v_call: TRBV9

cdr3_nt: TGCAGTGCTATTTTACTAACGGCCACTAACTATGGCTACACCTTC
cdr3_aa: CSAILLTATNYGYTF
d_call: .
j_call: TRBJ1-2
clone_size: .
v_call: TRBV20-1

cdr3_nt: TGTGCCAGCAGTTCGGACAGATTCCTTGAAAAACTGTTTTTT
cdr3_aa: CASSSDRFLEKLFF
d_call: .
j_call: TRBJ1-4
clone_size: .
v_call: TRBV2

cdr3_nt: TGTGCCAGCAGCTTAATAGGTCCGACAGCGCTTAATGAAAAACTGTTTTTT
cdr3_aa: CASSLIGPTALNEKLFF
d_call: .
j_call: TRBJ1-4
clone_size: few
v_call: TRBV7-9

cdr3_nt: TGTGCCAGCAGCTTAAATGGGGGAGGGGGAAACTATGGCTACACCTTC
cdr3_aa: CASSLNGGGGNYGYTF
d_call: .
j_call: TRBJ1-2
clone_size: .
v_call: TRBV7-3

cdr3_nt: TGTGCCACCAGTGATCCAGGGACAGGGCTGAGCAATCAGCCCCAGCATTTT
cdr3_aa: CATSDPGTGLSNQPQHF
d_call: TRBD1
j_call: TRBJ1-5
clone_size: .
v_call: TRBV24-1

cdr3_nt: TGTGCCAGCAGTGGAGGGAGCCAGAATAATTCACCCCTCCACTTT
cdr3_aa: CASSGGSQNNSPLHF
d_call: .
j_call: TRBJ1-6
clone_size: many
v_call: TRBV6-1

cdr3_nt: TGCAGTGCTCTCCGTGAGGGGTCGTGGGGCACAGATACGCAGTATTTT
cdr3_aa: CSALREGSWGTDTQYF
d_call: .
j_call: TRBJ2-3
clone_size: .
v_call: TRBV20-1

cdr3_nt: TGTGCCAGTAGTATATTGGGAGGCCGCTACGAGCAGTACTTC
cdr3_aa: CASSILGGRYEQYF
d_call: .
j_call: TRBJ2-7
clone_size: many
v_call: TRBV19

cdr3_nt: TGTGCCAGCACCTGGACGGGGATTCAAGAGACCCAGTACTTC
cdr3_aa: CASTWTGIQETQYF
d_call: .
j_call: TRBJ2-5
clone_size: few
v_call: TRBV5-5

cdr3_nt: TGCAGCGTTGAGTTGGACAGGCACGTCTCTGGAAACACCATATATTTT
cdr3_aa: CSVELDRHVSGNTIYF
d_call: TRBD1
j_call: TRBJ1-3
clone_size: .
v_call: TRBV29-1

cdr3_nt: TGTGCCAGCAGTTACGGACAGGGGGCATATGATGGCTACACCTTC
cdr3_aa: CASSYGQGAYDGYTF
d_call: TRBD1
j_call: TRBJ1-2
clone_size: .
v_call: TRBV2

cdr3_nt: TGTGCCAGCAGCTTTGGGGCCAACGTCCAGACTTTC
cdr3_aa: CASSFGANVQTF
d_call: .
j_call: TRBJ2-6
clone_size: .
v_call: TRBV7-8

cdr3_nt: TGTGCCAGCACCTTCCCGGGACAAGCGAACACTGAAGCTTTCTTT
cdr3_aa: CASTFPGQANTEAFF
d_call: .
j_call: TRBJ1-1
clone_size: .
v_call: TRBV7-8

cdr3_nt: TGTGCCAGCAGCTTACACTCTCAAGAGACCCAGTACTTC
cdr3_aa: CASSLHSQETQYF
d_call: .
j_call: TRBJ2-5
clone_size: many
v_call: TRBV7-2

cdr3_nt: TGCAGCGCTTTGGGGGGGGGCGACTATGGCTACACCTTC
cdr3_aa: CSALGGGDYGYTF
d_call: .
j_call: TRBJ1-2
clone_size: many
v_call: TRBV29-1

cdr3_nt: TGCAGTGGGCGGGGGGACAATTACATGGGGGAGACCCAGTACTTC
cdr3_aa: CSGRGDNYMGETQYF
d_call: TRBD2
j_call: TRBJ2-5
clone_size: .
v_call: TRBV20-1

cdr3_nt: TGCAGTGCTCGACAGGCCTATAGCAATCAGCCCCAGCATTTT
cdr3_aa: CSARQAYSNQPQHF
d_call: .
j_call: TRBJ1-5
clone_size: many
v_call: TRBV20-1

cdr3_nt: TGTGCCAGCAGCTTAGCGGGGGGCGCGAAATTTGAAAAACTGTTTTTT
cdr3_aa: CASSLAGGAKFEKLFF
d_call: .
j_call: TRBJ1-4
clone_size: .
v_call: TRBV4-2

cdr3_nt: TGTGCCAGCAGCTTAGAAACGAATTCCTATGAAGCTTTCTTT
cdr3_aa: CASSLETNSYEAFF
d_call: .
j_call: TRBJ1-1
clone_size: .
v_call: TRBV7-9

cdr3_nt: TGTGCCAGTAGACAAGACAGGCTCTATGGCTACACCTTC
cdr3_aa: CASRQDRLYGYTF
d_call: .
j_call: TRBJ1-2
clone_size: many
v_call: TRBV19

cdr3_nt: TGCGCCAGCAGCTCTGAGGGATTATCCCGGGACAGGGAGGGCTACGAGCAGTACTTC
cdr3_aa: CASSSEGLSRDREGYEQYF
d_call: TRBD1
j_call: TRBJ2-7
clone_size: many
v_call: TRBV10-2

cdr3_nt: TGCGCCAGCAGCTTGCAACAGGGGTTTGGCTACACCTTC
cdr3_aa: CASSLQQGFGYTF
d_call: TRBD1
j_call: TRBJ1-2
clone_size: .
v_call: TRBV5-5

cdr3_nt: TGTGCCAGCAGCTTTGAACAGGTTAATTCACCCCTCCACTTT
cdr3_aa: CASSFEQVNSPLHF
d_call: .
j_call: TRBJ1-6
clone_size: few
v_call: TRBV7-9

cdr3_nt: TGTGCCAGCAGTTTCTCCCCGGGGAGAAGAATTGGAAACACCATATATTTT
cdr3_aa: CASSFSPGRRIGNTIYF
d_call: .
j_call: TRBJ1-3
clone_size: .
v_call: TRBV2

cdr3_nt: TGTGCCAGCAGCTCAGAGCGGTCCTCTGGGGCCAACGTCCTGACTTTC
cdr3_aa: CASSSERSSGANVLTF
d_call: .
j_call: TRBJ2-6
clone_size: many
v_call: TRBV4-2

cdr3_nt: TGTGCCAGCAGCTTAGTCGGCGGGAGGGCCAGAGAGACCCAGTACTTC
cdr3_aa: CASSLVGGRARETQYF
d_call: TRBD2
j_call: TRBJ2-5
clone_size: many
v_call: TRBV7-2

cdr3_nt: TGTGCCAGCAGTTCTTATCCACGCATGAACACTGAAGCTTTCTTT
cdr3_aa: CASSSYPRMNTEAFF
d_call: .
j_call: TRBJ1-1
clone_size: few
v_call: TRBV12-3/TRBV12-4

cdr3_nt: TGCAGCGTTGGAACTAGCGGGGGGGCAGAAGATACGCAGTATTTT
cdr3_aa: CSVGTSGGAEDTQYF
d_call: TRBD2
j_call: TRBJ2-3
clone_size: .
v_call: TRBV29-1

cdr3_nt: TGTGCCAGCAGTTTTTCGGGGACCGGGGAGACCCAGTACTTC
cdr3_aa: CASSFSGTGETQYF
d_call: .
j_call: TRBJ2-5
clone_size: many
v_call: TRBV28